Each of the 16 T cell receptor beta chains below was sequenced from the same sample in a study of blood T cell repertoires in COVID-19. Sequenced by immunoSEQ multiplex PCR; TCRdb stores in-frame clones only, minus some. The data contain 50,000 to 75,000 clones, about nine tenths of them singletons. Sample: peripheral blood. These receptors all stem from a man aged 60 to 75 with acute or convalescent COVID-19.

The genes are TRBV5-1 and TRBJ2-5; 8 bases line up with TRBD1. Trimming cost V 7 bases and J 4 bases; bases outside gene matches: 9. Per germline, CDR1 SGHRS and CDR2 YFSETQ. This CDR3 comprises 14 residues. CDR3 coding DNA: TGCGCCAGCGGTCAGGGGGCGAATTTAGAGACCCAGTACTTC. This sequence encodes CASGQGANLETQYF.

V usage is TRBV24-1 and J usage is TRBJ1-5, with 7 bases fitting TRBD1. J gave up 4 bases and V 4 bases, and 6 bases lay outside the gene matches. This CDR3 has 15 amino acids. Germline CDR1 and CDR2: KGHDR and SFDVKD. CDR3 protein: CATSDPGTENQPQHF. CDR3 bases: TGTGCCACCAGTGACCCCGGGACAGAGAATCAGCCCCAGCATTTT.

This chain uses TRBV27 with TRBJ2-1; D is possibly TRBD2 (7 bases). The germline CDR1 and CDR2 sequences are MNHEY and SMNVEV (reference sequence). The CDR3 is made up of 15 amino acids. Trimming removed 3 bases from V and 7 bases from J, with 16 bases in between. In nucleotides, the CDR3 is TGTGCCAGCAGTTTTAAGGGGGGGGCCAAAAATGAGCAGTTCTTC. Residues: CASSFKGGAKNEQFF.

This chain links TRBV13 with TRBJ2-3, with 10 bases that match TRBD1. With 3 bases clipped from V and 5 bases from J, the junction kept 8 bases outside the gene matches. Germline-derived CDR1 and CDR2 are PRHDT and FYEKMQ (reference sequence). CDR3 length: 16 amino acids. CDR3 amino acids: CASSFPGQGVGDTQYF. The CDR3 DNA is TGTGCCAGCAGCTTCCCCGGACAGGGGGTTGGAGATACGCAGTATTTT. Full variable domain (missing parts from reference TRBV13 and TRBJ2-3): AAGVIQSPRHLIKEKRETATLKCYPIPRHDTVYWYQQGPGQDPQFLISFYEKMQSDKGSIPDRFSAQQFSDYHSELNMSSLELGDSALYFCASSFPGQGVGDTQYFGPGTRLTVL.

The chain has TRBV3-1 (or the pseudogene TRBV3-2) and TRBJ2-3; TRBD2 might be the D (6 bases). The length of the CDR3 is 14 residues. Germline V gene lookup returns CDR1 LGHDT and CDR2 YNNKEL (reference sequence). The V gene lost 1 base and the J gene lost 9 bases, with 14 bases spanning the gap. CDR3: CASSQGVSGGTQYF. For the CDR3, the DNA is TGTGCCAGCAGCCAAGGAGTGAGTGGGGGGACGCAGTATTTT.

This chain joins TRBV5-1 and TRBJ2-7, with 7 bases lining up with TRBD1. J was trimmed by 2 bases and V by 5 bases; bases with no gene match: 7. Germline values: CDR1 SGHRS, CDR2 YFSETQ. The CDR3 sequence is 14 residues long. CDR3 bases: TGCGCCAGCAGTCGAGGACAGGCGGCCTACGAGCAGTACTTC. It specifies CASSRGQAAYEQYF.

CDR3 in DNA: TGTGCCAGCAGTCGCGGAGGGGATGGACAGGGGATCTCCTACGAGCAGTACTTC. It specifies CASSRGGDGQGISYEQYF. This sequence joins TRBV5-6 and TRBJ2-7; 9 positions match TRBD1. Trimming cost V 5 bases and J 0 bases; bases outside gene matches: 15. From germline, CDR1 is SGHDT and CDR2 YYEEEE. The CDR3 is 18 amino acids.

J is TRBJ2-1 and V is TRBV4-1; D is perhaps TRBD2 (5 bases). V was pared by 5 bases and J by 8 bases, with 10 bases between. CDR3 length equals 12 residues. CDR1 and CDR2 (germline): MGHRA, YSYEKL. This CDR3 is CASSSLADEQFF. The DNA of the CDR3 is TGCGCCAGCAGCTCCCTAGCAGATGAGCAGTTCTTC.

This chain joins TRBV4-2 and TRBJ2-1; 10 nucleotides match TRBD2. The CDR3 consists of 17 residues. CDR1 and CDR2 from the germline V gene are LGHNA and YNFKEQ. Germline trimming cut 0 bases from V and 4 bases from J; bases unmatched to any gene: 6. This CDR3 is CASSQDPGTSVYNEQFF. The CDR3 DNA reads TGTGCCAGCAGCCAAGATCCCGGGACTAGCGTTTACAATGAGCAGTTCTTC.

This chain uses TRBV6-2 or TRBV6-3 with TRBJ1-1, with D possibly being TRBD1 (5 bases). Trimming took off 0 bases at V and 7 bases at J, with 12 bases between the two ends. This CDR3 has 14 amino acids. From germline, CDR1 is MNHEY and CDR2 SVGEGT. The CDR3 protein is CASSYSKGVNEAFF. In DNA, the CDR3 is TGTGCCAGCAGTTACTCGAAAGGGGTCAATGAAGCTTTCTTT.

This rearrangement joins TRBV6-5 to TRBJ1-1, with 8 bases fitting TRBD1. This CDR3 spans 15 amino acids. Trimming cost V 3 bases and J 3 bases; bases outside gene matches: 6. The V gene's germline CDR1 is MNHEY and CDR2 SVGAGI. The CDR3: CASSYRGQAYTEAFF. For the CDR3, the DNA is TGTGCCAGCAGTTATAGGGGACAGGCTTACACTGAAGCTTTCTTT.

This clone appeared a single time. The CDR3 DNA sequence: TGCGCCAGCAGCTTTGGCACATTTCAAGAGACCCAGTACTTC. Translating it yields CASSFGTFQETQYF. The chain employs TRBV5-1 and TRBJ2-5; D unclear. Germline V gene lookup returns CDR1 SGHRS and CDR2 YFSETQ. This CDR3 region has 14 residues. V dropped 2 bases and J dropped 2 bases, with 10 bases sitting between them.

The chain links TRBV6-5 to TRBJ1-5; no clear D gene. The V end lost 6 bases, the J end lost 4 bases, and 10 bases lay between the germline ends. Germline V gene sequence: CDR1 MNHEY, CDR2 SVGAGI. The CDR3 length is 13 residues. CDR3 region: CASSTQRNQPQHF. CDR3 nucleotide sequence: TGTGCCAGCAGCACTCAACGGAATCAGCCCCAGCATTTT.

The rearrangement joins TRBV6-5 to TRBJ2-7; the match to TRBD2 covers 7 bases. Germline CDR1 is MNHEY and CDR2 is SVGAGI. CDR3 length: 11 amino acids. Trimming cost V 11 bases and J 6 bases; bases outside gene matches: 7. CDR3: CAGGGPFEQYF. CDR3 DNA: TGTGCCGGGGGGGGACCCTTCGAGCAGTACTTC.

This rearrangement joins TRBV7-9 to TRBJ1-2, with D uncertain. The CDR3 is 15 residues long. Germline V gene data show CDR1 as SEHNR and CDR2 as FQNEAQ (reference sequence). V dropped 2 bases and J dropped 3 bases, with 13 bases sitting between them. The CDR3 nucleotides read TGTGCCAGCAGCTTAAGGCGGGAGGGAGACTATGGCTACACCTTC. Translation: CASSLRREGDYGYTF.

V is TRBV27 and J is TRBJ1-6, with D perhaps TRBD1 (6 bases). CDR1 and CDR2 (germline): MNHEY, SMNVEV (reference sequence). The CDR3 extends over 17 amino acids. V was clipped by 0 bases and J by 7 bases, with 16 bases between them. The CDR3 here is CASSLSRQGLANSPLHF. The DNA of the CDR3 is TGTGCCAGCAGTTTATCGAGGCAGGGGCTCGCCAATTCACCCCTCCACTTT.